Listed here are 8 T cell receptor beta chains from one sample, sequenced in a study of somatic mutations in cytotoxic T cells in rheumatoid arthritis (dated by TCRdb to about 2017). Libraries came from the immunoSEQ multiplex PCR assay. TCRdb re-hosts the immuneACCESS table, in-frame sequences only. Its copies lack some clones; in the studies checked, an unresolved V gene accounts for under half of them, and the cause for the rest is not known. Recorded for this sample are around 20,000 clones; 68% of them occurred a single time. About 18% of the sample comes from the top ten. The sequenced sample was CD8+ T cells sorted from blood. These receptor sequences come from an adult with rheumatoid arthritis.

This clone was counted once. The gene calls are TRBV29-1 and TRBJ1-1; D is unresolved. This CDR3 is 16 amino acids long. V was trimmed by 0 bases and J by 5 bases, leaving 19 bases between them. Germline CDR1 is SQVTM and CDR2 is ANQGSEA. The CDR3 region is CSVEDWRVGEETEAFF. The CDR3 DNA reads TGCAGCGTTGAAGATTGGCGGGTTGGCGAGGAGACTGAAGCTTTCTTT.

The V call is TRBV6-5, the J call TRBJ2-1, with D maybe TRBD1 (6 bases). The V gene lost 2 bases and the J gene lost 5 bases, with 16 bases spanning the gap. This CDR3 contains 16 residues. CDR1 MNHEY and CDR2 SVGAGI come from the germline V gene. This CDR3 reads CASSYQGPQPNNEQFF. In DNA form, the CDR3 reads TGTGCCAGCAGTTACCAGGGGCCCCAACCCAACAATGAGCAGTTCTTC.

The chain links TRBV13 to TRBJ2-7; maybe TRBD1 (6 bases). The CDR3 totals 17 residues. V dropped 5 bases and J dropped 7 bases, with 27 bases sitting between them. Germline-derived CDR1 and CDR2 are PRHDT and FYEKMQ (reference sequence). CDR3: CASSPERGRGRDGEQYF. As DNA, the CDR3 is TGTGCCAGCAGCCCAGAAAGGGGCAGGGGAAGGGACGGGGAGCAGTACTTC.

The chain carries TRBV15 and TRBJ2-3; 10 bases are shared with TRBD1. The trim removed 3 bases at V and 1 base at J, leaving 4 bases unmatched. The CDR3 has 16 amino acids. In germline, CDR1 is LNHNV, CDR2 YYDKDF (reference sequence). The CDR3: CATSRMGTGGTDTQYF. The CDR3 bases are TGTGCCACCAGCAGGATGGGGACAGGGGGCACAGATACGCAGTATTTT. The full variable domain, with the rest looked up from reference TRBV15 and TRBJ2-3, is DAMVIQNPRYQVTQFGKPVTLSCSQTLNHNVMYWYQQKSSQAPKLLFHYYDKDFNNEADTPDNFQSRRPNTSFCFLDIRSPGLGDTAMYLCATSRMGTGGTDTQYFGPGTRLTVL.

The rearrangement links TRBV27 to TRBJ2-7; D possibly corresponds to TRBD1 (6 bases). Trimming took off 2 bases at V and 0 bases at J, with 8 bases between the two ends. Germline V gene sequence: CDR1 MNHEY, CDR2 SMNVEV (reference sequence). CDR3 size: 14 residues. The CDR3 loop is CASSLGDNSYEQYF. The CDR3 region has the DNA TGTGCCAGCAGTTTAGGGGACAACTCCTACGAGCAGTACTTC.

The genes are TRBV5-1 and TRBJ2-2; 9 bases are shared with TRBD1. The CDR3 loop spans 18 amino acids. V shed 0 bases and J 0 bases; nucleotides not matched to a gene: 6. Looked up from germline, CDR1 is SGHRS and CDR2 is YFSETQ. The chain's CDR3 is CASSLGFRQGANTGELFF. The CDR3 DNA sequence: TGCGCCAGCAGCTTGGGGTTCAGACAGGGGGCGAACACCGGGGAGCTGTTTTTT.

The rearrangement uses TRBV4-3 and TRBJ2-2; 10 bases align to TRBD2. This CDR3 has 16 residues. Germline V lookup: CDR1 LGHNA, CDR2 YSLEER. J was trimmed by 0 bases and V by 5 bases; bases with no gene match: 3. In DNA form, the CDR3 reads TGCGCCAGCAGCGGCCTAGCGGGGGCGAACACCGGGGAGCTGTTTTTT. Its translation: CASSGLAGANTGELFF.

Within the sample, this clone is medium-sized. The rearrangement joins TRBV13 to TRBJ2-7; the D gene is possibly TRBD2 (6 bases). The CDR3 runs to 12 residues. Looked up from germline, CDR1 is PRHDT and CDR2 is FYEKMQ (reference sequence). With 10 bases removed from V and 4 bases from J, the gap between germline ends came to 14 bases. This chain's CDR3 is CANPKGRYEQYF. DNA of the CDR3: TGTGCCAACCCAAAGGGGAGGTACGAGCAGTACTTC.